A selection of T cell receptor beta chains follows, all from one sample in a study of Ad26.COV2.S vaccination and SARS-CoV-2 variants. Only in-frame clones appear in the TCRdb table, and some are missing; sequencing was by immunoSEQ multiplex PCR. The table has roughly 400,000 clones, over 80% seen once. The material was peripheral blood, obtained in a trial of Ad26.COV2.S vaccine versus placebo. Receptor source: a person between 18 and 60 years old who received the Ad26.COV2.S COVID-19 vaccine or a placebo. The CDR3 runs from the conserved cysteine through the conserved F or W. The order of the fields is D gene, J gene, V gene, clone size, CDR3 DNA, CDR3 protein. The D gene is left open where the match is weak. Size tells how often a clone was seen (once, few, many) or the class of an expanded clone, and some rows leave it out.

NA,TRBJ1-3,TRBV9,NA,TGTGCCAGCAGCGCCCTCGGGACACCTGGAAACACCATATATTTT,CASSALGTPGNTIYF
NA,TRBJ2-1,TRBV7-2,NA,TGTGCCAGCAGCTTAGGCGATGTTGGTGGGAGCGGCAATGAGCAGTTCTTC,CASSLGDVGGSGNEQFF
TRBD1,TRBJ1-2,TRBV27,NA,TGTGCCAGCAGTTTAGGGACAGCTTATGGCTACACCTTC,CASSLGTAYGYTF
TRBD2,TRBJ2-5,TRBV19,NA,TGTGCCAGTAGTATAGGCCACCTAGCGGGGGACCAAGAGACCCAGTACTTC,CASSIGHLAGDQETQYF
TRBD1,TRBJ2-7,TRBV6-2/TRBV6-3,once,TGTGCCAGCTGCCTGGGACAGTGCTACGAGCAGTACTTC,CASCLGQCYEQYF
NA,TRBJ1-5,TRBV4-1,few,TGCGCCAGCAGGGCGGGCGCCGGGGATGGCAATCAGCCCCAGCATTTT,CASRAGAGDGNQPQHF
NA,TRBJ2-7,TRBV6-2/TRBV6-3,once,TGTGCCAGCAGTTACCTGACAAGGCGGAGGGTGGAGCAGTACTTC,CASSYLTRRRVEQYF
TRBD1,TRBJ2-3,TRBV5-1,NA,TGCGCCAGCAGCTCTGGGACAGGGGATTCCCTGCACACAGATACGCAGTATTTT,CASSSGTGDSLHTDTQYF
NA,TRBJ1-1,TRBV11-2,NA,TGTGCCAGCAGCTTACCAGGGATGACTGAAGCTTTCTTT,CASSLPGMTEAFF
NA,TRBJ2-7,TRBV15,NA,TGTGCCACCAGCAGAGACCACTACGAGCAGTACTTC,CATSRDHYEQYF
NA,TRBJ2-7,TRBV20-1,NA,TGCAGTGCTTCCCAGGGTTACGAGCAGTACTTC,CSASQGYEQYF
TRBD2,TRBJ2-1,TRBV9,NA,TGTGCCAGCAGCGGAAGCGGGGGGCCTTACAATGAGCAGTTCTTC,CASSGSGGPYNEQFF
NA,TRBJ1-3,TRBV6-2/TRBV6-3,NA,TGTGCCAGCAGCCCTCGCATCGGAAACACCATATATTTT,CASSPRIGNTIYF
NA,TRBJ2-2,TRBV7-2,NA,TGTGCCAGCAGCCCCCCGGCCCCCGGGGAGCTGTTTTTT,CASSPPAPGELFF
TRBD1,TRBJ2-2,TRBV24-1,once,TGTGCCACCAGTGACCCCAGGGGGCGGGACACCGGGGAGCTGTTTTTT,CATSDPRGRDTGELFF
NA,TRBJ2-1,TRBV30,NA,TGTGCCTGGGCCAAAACAGTGGGCTACAATGAGCAGTTCTTC,CAWAKTVGYNEQFF
NA,TRBJ1-5,TRBV6-2/TRBV6-3,NA,TGTGCCAGCAGTTACTTTGGGGGTGTCAATCAGCCCCAGCATTTT,CASSYFGGVNQPQHF
NA,TRBJ2-6,TRBV4-3,NA,TGCGCCAGCAGCCAAGATACATACTTGGGCTCTGGGGCCAACGTCCTGACTTTC,CASSQDTYLGSGANVLTF
NA,TRBJ1-1,TRBV4-3,NA,TGCGCCAGCAGCCACGATCGGGGCACTGAAGCTTTCTTT,CASSHDRGTEAFF
TRBD1,TRBJ1-4,TRBV19,NA,TGTGCCAGTAGTATAGCCCTCATTCCGGGACAGCCTTTTGAAAAACTGTTTTTT,CASSIALIPGQPFEKLFF
NA,TRBJ1-5,TRBV6-5,NA,TGTGCCACCTCGAGAGGGCTCAATCAGCCCCAGCATTTT,CATSRGLNQPQHF
NA,TRBJ2-7,TRBV2,NA,TGTGCCAGCAGGGCGGGAAGGGGGAGGAGCTCCTACGAGCAGTACTTC,CASRAGRGRSSYEQYF
TRBD1,TRBJ2-7,TRBV10-3,NA,TGTGCCATCCAAGGACAGGGGAGCGAGCAGTACTTC,CAIQGQGSEQYF
NA,TRBJ1-5,TRBV5-4,NA,TGTGCCAGCAGCGGCAGGACATACAACTTCAATCAGCCCCAGCATTTT,CASSGRTYNFNQPQHF
NA,TRBJ2-5,TRBV9,once,TGTGCCAGCAGCTCAGCTGGAAGCTCTTTGGAGACCCAGTACTTC,CASSSAGSSLETQYF
NA,TRBJ2-7,TRBV3-1/TRBV3-2,NA,TGTGCCAGCAGCCAAGATTACGAGCAGTACTTC,CASSQDYEQYF
NA,TRBJ2-2,TRBV24-1,NA,TGTGCCACCAGCGACAGGTCGGTAACCGGGGAGCTGTTTTTT,CATSDRSVTGELFF
NA,TRBJ2-1,TRBV3-1/TRBV3-2,NA,TGTGCCAGCAGCCAAGAACCAAACCTCGGTGAGCAGTTCTTC,CASSQEPNLGEQFF